These 27 T cell receptor beta chains came from one sample sequenced in a study of human T cells and chemical hapten exposure. MiXCR, applied by TCRdb to the RACE reads, yields one record per CDR3 protein. The sample shows approximately 260,000 distinct CDR3 sequences, around 9.3% of them seen only once. Time point of the sample: pre-sensitization, week 0. Treatment reported: therapeutic diphenylcyclopropenone sensitization with weekly scalp DPC. Sequencing used whole blood, obtained in connection with sensitization to the hapten diphenylcyclopropenone (DPC). The receptors were sampled from a middle-aged woman with alopecia areata. Some clones in this sample may be carry-over from other donors' samples.

This chain uses TRBV6-2 or TRBV6-3 with TRBJ2-7, with D perhaps given as TRBD1 or TRBD2 (6 bases each). Germline V gene data show CDR1 as MNHEY and CDR2 as SVGEGT. The CDR3 extends over 15 amino acids. The V end lost 6 bases, the J end lost 0 bases, and 15 bases lay between the germline ends. This CDR3 is CASSDNGGYSYEQYF. CDR3 in DNA: TGTGCCAGCAGCGACAACGGGGGCTACTCCTACGAGCAGTACTTC.

The rearrangement links TRBV29-1 to TRBJ1-5; a possible D gene is TRBD1 (6 bases). CDR1 is SQVTM and CDR2 is ANQGSEA in the germline V gene. V was shortened by 6 bases and J by 7 bases, with 16 bases between the two germline ends. This CDR3 spans 13 amino acids. As DNA, the CDR3 is TGCAGCGTGGGGCCCAGGGGAGGACAGCCCCAGCATTTT. This encodes CSVGPRGGQPQHF.

This clonotype was recorded a few times. The chain couples TRBV29-1 to TRBJ1-1, with TRBD1 matching 7 bases. The CDR3 extends over 14 amino acids. Per the germline V gene, CDR1 is SQVTM and CDR2 is ANQGSEA. V was clipped by 5 bases and J by 1 base; unmatched bases: 7. The CDR3 coding sequence is TGCAGCGTTATTGACAGGGTTCGGAACACTGAAGCTTTCTTT. Amino acids: CSVIDRVRNTEAFF.

This clonotype turned up a few times. This chain links TRBV12-3 or TRBV12-4 with TRBJ2-7; TRBD2 is a possible D gene (5 bases). The V end lost 5 bases, the J end lost 7 bases, and 18 bases lay between the germline ends. The CDR3 contains 14 residues. CDR3 amino acids: CASSPRTDPGEQYF. The CDR3 nucleotides are TGTGCCAGCAGTCCCCGGACTGACCCGGGGGAGCAGTACTTC.

The table lists this clonotype with a few counts. The chain recombines TRBV6-2 or TRBV6-3 with TRBJ2-7; 7 bases fit TRBD2. The V and J ends lost 7 bases and 2 bases, in that order; junction bases with no gene match: 14. Germline V gene data show CDR1 as MNHEY and CDR2 as SVGEGT. The CDR3 spans 16 residues. Here the CDR3 DNA reads TGTGCCAGCACTCCGCGAGCGGGAAGAGGTCCCTACGAGCAGTACTTC. Translation: CASTPRAGRGPYEQYF.

The V and J genes are TRBV7-2 and TRBJ2-3; D remains unclear. The closer fit of TRBJ1-5 to the DNA end suggests the J call may be wrong. This CDR3 comprises 14 residues. CDR1 is SGHTA, CDR2 FQGNSA, per germline. This chain's CDR3 is CASSLGTSTDTQHF. Written as DNA, the CDR3 is TGTGCCAGCAGCTTAGGGACTAGCACAGATACGCAGCATTTT.

This clonotype appeared many times. The chain couples TRBV12-3 or TRBV12-4 to TRBJ2-1, with TRBD2 matching 11 bases. The CDR3 is 13 residues long. J gave up 8 bases and V 7 bases, and 4 bases lay outside the gene matches. CDR3 residues: CASNSGRADEQFF. The DNA for the CDR3 is TGTGCCAGCAATAGCGGGAGGGCCGATGAGCAGTTCTTC.

This clonotype showed up many times. The rearrangement joins TRBV7-3 to TRBJ2-6; a possible D gene is TRBD1 (5 bases). With 1 base removed from V and 2 bases from J, the gap between germline ends came to 9 bases. CDR1 and CDR2 from the germline V gene are SGHTA and FQGTGA. The CDR3 length is 16 residues. DNA for the CDR3: TGTGCCAGCAGCTTAATGGGGCTACCTGGGGCCAACGTCCTGACTTTC. This codes for CASSLMGLPGANVLTF.

The chain has TRBV2 and TRBJ1-1; D not resolved. Trimming left V 6 bases short and J 0 bases short, with 8 bases between. Per the germline V gene, CDR1 is SNHLY and CDR2 is FYNNEI. CDR3 length: 13 residues. In DNA form, the CDR3 reads TGTGCCAGCAGGCCAGGAGTGAACACTGAAGCTTTCTTT. Amino acids: CASRPGVNTEAFF. Full variable domain (outside the CDR3, taken from reference TRBV2 and TRBJ1-1): EPEVTQTPSHQVTQMGQEVILRCVPISNHLYFYWYRQILGQKVEFLVSFYNNEISEKSEIFDDQFSVERPDGSNFTLKIRSTKLEDSAMYFCASRPGVNTEAFFGQGTRLTVV.

This sequence joins TRBV24-1 and TRBJ2-1; the D gene could be TRBD1 or TRBD2 (5 bases each). CDR1 and CDR2 (germline): KGHDR, SFDVKD. The CDR3 has 15 residues. Trimming took off 5 bases at V and 8 bases at J, with 18 bases between the two ends. In nucleotides, the CDR3 is TGTGCCACCAGTGGTAAGGGACCGATACCCGATGAGCAGTTCTTC. Amino acids: CATSGKGPIPDEQFF.

This clonotype was found a few times. The chain links TRBV4-3 to TRBJ2-6; tentatively, D is TRBD2 (5 bases). V was clipped by 4 bases and J by 1 base, with 14 bases between them. CDR1 is LGHNA, CDR2 YSLEER, per germline. This CDR3 spans 17 amino acids. CDR3 in DNA: TGCGCCAGCAGCCTCGGGGAATTCGGGTCTGGGGCCAACGTCCTGACTTTC. Translation: CASSLGEFGSGANVLTF.

CDR3 residues: CASSQDRFGGRSNQPQHF. The CDR3 region has the DNA TGCGCCAGCAGCCAAGACCGTTTCGGAGGGCGCAGCAATCAGCCCCAGCATTTT. This chain joins TRBV4-3 and TRBJ1-5; D gene ambiguous. The CDR3 extends over 18 amino acids. Trimming stripped 0 bases from V and 1 base from J, with 16 bases between. The V gene's germline CDR1 is LGHNA and CDR2 YSLEER.

This sequence joins TRBV2 and TRBJ2-3; no clear D. CDR1 is SNHLY and CDR2 is FYNNEI in the germline V gene. The CDR3 loop spans 15 amino acids. The ends were cut back, 6 bases at V and 0 bases at J, with 13 bases in the middle. CDR3 nucleotides: TGTGCCAGCAGGAAGGACGTTTCTAGCACAGATACGCAGTATTTT. It specifies CASRKDVSSTDTQYF.

Judged by abundance, this clonotype is medium-sized. J is TRBJ2-4 and V is TRBV28; TRBD1 might be the D (6 bases). Germline CDR1 MDHEN, CDR2 SYDVKM. The CDR3 loop spans 17 amino acids. Trimming left V 5 bases short and J 0 bases short, with 17 bases between. The CDR3 nucleotides are TGTGCCAGCAGTATTGAAACAGGGATCCTAGCCAAAAACATTCAGTACTTC. Protein sequence: CASSIETGILAKNIQYF.

This clonotype was observed at least ten times. The chain has TRBV6-2 or TRBV6-3 and TRBJ2-7; no clear D. CDR1 is MNHEY, CDR2 SVGEGT, per germline. The V and J ends lost 7 bases and 7 bases respectively, with 11 bases between them. The CDR3 is 11 amino acids. CDR3 in DNA: TGTGCCAGCACAAGTAGGTATGAGCAGTACTTC. It is translated as CASTSRYEQYF.

This clonotype was observed a few times. This rearrangement joins TRBV10-3 to TRBJ2-7; TRBD2 agrees at 11 bases. This CDR3 region has 12 residues. Germline CDR1 ENHRY, CDR2 SYGVKD. J gave up 7 bases and V 10 bases, and 6 bases lay outside the gene matches. The CDR3 sequence: CAKTSGGMEQYF. The CDR3 coding sequence is TGTGCCAAAACTAGCGGGGGTATGGAGCAGTACTTC.

This clonotype was counted only a few times. The DNA of the CDR3 is TGTGCCATCAGTGAGTCAAGGGCAGGGGGAACCTACGAGCAGTACTTC. This translates into CAISESRAGGTYEQYF. The chain joins TRBV10-3 to TRBJ2-7; TRBD1 matches 7 bases. V gave up 0 bases and J gave up 2 bases; unmatched junction bases: 7. The CDR3 is 16 residues long. The germline CDR1 and CDR2 sequences are ENHRY and SYGVKD.

V usage is TRBV4-1 and J usage is TRBJ2-3; tentative D call: TRBD1 (5 bases). This CDR3 contains 15 residues. Per the germline V gene, CDR1 is MGHRA and CDR2 is YSYEKL. V lost 0 bases to trimming and J lost 1 base, with 8 bases between them. The CDR3 sequence: CASSQESRGTDTQYF. The CDR3 nucleotides are TGCGCCAGCAGCCAAGAAAGCAGGGGCACAGATACGCAGTATTTT.

The rearrangement joins TRBV4-1 to TRBJ2-7; TRBD1 matches at 11 bases. The CDR3 spans 15 residues. Germline values: CDR1 MGHRA, CDR2 YSYEKL. Losses at the gene ends were 4 bases for V and 2 bases for J; bases not matched to a gene: 4. The CDR3 nucleotides are TGCGCCAGCAGCCCGGGGACAGGGGGACCCTACGAGCAGTACTTC. It translates to CASSPGTGGPYEQYF.

This clonotype was counted only a few times. The rearrangement uses TRBV20-1 and TRBJ2-3; 9 bases match TRBD2. The CDR3 has 16 residues. CDR1 and CDR2 (germline): DFQATT, SNEGSKA (reference sequence). J gave up 1 base and V 6 bases, and 11 bases lay outside the gene matches. The CDR3 loop is CSAKDSGRLRTDTQYF. The CDR3 coding sequence is TGCAGTGCCAAGGACAGCGGGAGGTTACGCACAGATACGCAGTATTTT.

The table lists this clonotype with many counts. This chain uses TRBV9 with TRBJ2-7; no clear D. Germline CDR1 is SGDLS and CDR2 is YYNGEE. V was pared by 0 bases and J by 0 bases, with 7 bases between. The CDR3 spans 14 residues. The CDR3 region is CASSVGALSYEQYF. The DNA for the CDR3 is TGTGCCAGCAGCGTAGGTGCGCTCTCCTACGAGCAGTACTTC. Full variable domain (rest looked up from reference TRBV9 and TRBJ2-7): DSGVTQTPKHLITATGQRVTLRCSPRSGDLSVYWYQQSLDQGLQFLIQYYNGEERAKGNILERFSAQQFPDLHSELNLSSLELGDSALYFCASSVGALSYEQYFGPGTRLTVT.

This clonotype occurred many times. The rearrangement joins TRBV7-2 to TRBJ1-1; 8 bases agree with TRBD1. In germline, CDR1 is SGHTA, CDR2 FQGNSA. The CDR3 runs to 16 residues. Germline trimming cut 0 bases from V and 5 bases from J; bases unmatched to any gene: 8. CDR3 loop: CASSLAPGGSNTEAFF. In DNA, the CDR3 is TGTGCCAGCAGCTTAGCGCCAGGGGGCTCTAATACTGAAGCTTTCTTT.

The sample holds many counts of this clonotype. The V and J genes are TRBV5-1 and TRBJ2-1; 10 nucleotides line up with TRBD2. The CDR3 is 17 amino acids. Losses at the gene ends were 4 bases for V and 3 bases for J; bases not matched to a gene: 10. From germline, CDR1 is SGHRS and CDR2 YFSETQ. The CDR3 region is CASSLGLAGAIYNEQFF. The CDR3 nucleotides read TGCGCCAGCAGCCTGGGGCTAGCGGGAGCCATCTACAATGAGCAGTTCTTC.

This clonotype was seen only a few times. The gene calls are TRBV6-6 and TRBJ1-2; D possibly corresponds to TRBD1 (6 bases). Per germline, CDR1 MNHNY and CDR2 SVGAGI (reference sequence). The length of the CDR3 is 13 residues. Trimming left V 3 bases short and J 7 bases short, with 12 bases between. The CDR3 protein is CASSYSGEVGYTF. The CDR3 DNA reads as TGTGCCAGCAGTTATTCAGGGGAAGTTGGCTACACCTTC.

There are many counts of this clonotype. This rearrangement joins TRBV7-6 to TRBJ2-7; D gene ambiguous. V was clipped by 0 bases and J by 3 bases, with 3 bases between them. Germline CDR1 is SGHVS and CDR2 is FNYEAQ. CDR3 length equals 12 residues. The CDR3 DNA follows: TGTGCCAGCAGCTTAGCGAACTACGAGCAGTACTTC. It encodes CASSLANYEQYF.

The J gene is TRBJ2-7, the V gene TRBV6-2 or TRBV6-3; TRBD2 matches at 7 bases. After removal of 2 bases from V and 1 base from J, the junction contained 5 bases not matched to a gene. CDR1 is MNHEY, CDR2 SVGEGT, per germline. This CDR3 region has 15 residues. The CDR3 reads CASSYRAGESYEQYF. CDR3 DNA sequence: TGTGCCAGCAGTTACAGGGCGGGGGAATCCTACGAGCAGTACTTC.

This clonotype was seen a few times. The chain carries TRBV12-3 or TRBV12-4 and TRBJ2-2; 7 positions match TRBD2. Trimming at V came to 2 bases and at J to 4 bases, leaving 10 bases not matched to a gene. This CDR3 contains 17 residues. This CDR3 reads CASSLYTPGLTTGELFF. The CDR3 DNA reads TGTGCCAGCAGTTTATACACGCCGGGACTAACCACCGGGGAGCTGTTTTTT.